These T cell receptor beta chains were read from a single sample in a study of T cell responses to AZD1222 COVID-19 vaccine. Sequencing was performed with immunoSEQ multiplex PCR; in TCRdb, only in-frame clones are kept and a portion is missing. Of tens of thousands of clones listed, approximately 90% are singletons. Specimen: peripheral blood, collected on day 0 of AZD1222 vaccination. Receptors originate from an adult in good health. Both conserved end residues are trimmed from each CDR3. A D gene is named only where the DNA matches it firmly.

v_gene	d_gene	j_gene	CDR3aa
TRBV27	NA	TRBJ2-7	ASRDPSAGSYEQY
TRBV19	TRBD2	TRBJ2-2	ASSGSGVTGELF
TRBV27	TRBD1	TRBJ1-2	ASRQLSQGAGGYT
TRBV6-6	TRBD2	TRBJ2-1	ASNDPGGGSYNEQF
TRBV21-1	NA	TRBJ1-5	ASSKRGSGGGSNQPQH
TRBV12-3/TRBV12-4	NA	TRBJ1-1	ASSLGEAF
TRBV5-1	NA	TRBJ2-1	ASSKDNEQF
TRBV5-1	NA	TRBJ1-2	ASSLGGELGYT
TRBV24-1	NA	TRBJ1-3	ATGSGNTIY
TRBV5-4	NA	TRBJ1-2	ASRFTGNYGYT
TRBV3-1/TRBV3-2	TRBD1	TRBJ1-2	ASSQPAGDRLYGYT
TRBV5-6	NA	TRBJ1-6	ASSSGTVNSPLH
TRBV4-1	NA	TRBJ1-3	ASSQDSPGGSGNTIY
TRBV6-5	TRBD1	TRBJ2-7	ASSFTGTVSYEQY
TRBV9	NA	TRBJ1-6	ASSVGNGNSPLH
TRBV5-1	TRBD2	TRBJ2-3	ASSLTSGPDTQY
TRBV7-2	TRBD2	TRBJ2-2	ASSLSGTRNTGELF
TRBV28	NA	TRBJ2-1	ASTLPGRHNEQF
TRBV7-3	NA	TRBJ2-3	ASSRDFSGDTQY
TRBV29-1	NA	TRBJ1-1	SVGSQTSDEAF
TRBV6-5	NA	TRBJ2-7	ASSQAYEQY
TRBV28	NA	TRBJ1-2	ASSRDNQRT
TRBV5-4	NA	TRBJ1-1	ASSLSMNTEAF
TRBV7-2	TRBD1	TRBJ2-3	ASSPRLRGDTQY
TRBV11-2	NA	TRBJ2-6	ASSLAPRANVLT
TRBV6-4	NA	TRBJ2-7	ASPSTARTNEQY
TRBV14	TRBD2	TRBJ2-1	ASSRLAGTYNEQF
TRBV5-1	NA	TRBJ2-5	ASSESRETQY
TRBV5-5	NA	TRBJ2-3	ASTLMGGGIDTQY